Listed below are T cell receptor beta chains from one sample, sequenced in a study of human T cells and chemical hapten exposure. TCRdb called the RACE reads again in MiXCR, with one record for every CDR3 protein. The table includes over 300,000 distinct CDR3 sequences, approximately 5% detected once. Material: whole blood, obtained in connection with sensitization to the hapten diphenylcyclopropenone (DPC). These receptors were taken from a woman in her forties or fifties with alopecia areata. Some clones in this sample may be carry-over from other donors' samples. Each CDR3 is given with its conserved first and last residue. D genes are given only for firm matches. Clone size is not always given. Where it is, it says once, few, many or a class for expanded clones.

>.|many|14|TRBV5-6|TRBJ1-2
TGTGCCAGCAGCCCCCCCGACAGCGTGTGGGGCTACACCTTC
CASSPPDSVWGYTF
>.|many|20|TRBV6-2/TRBV6-3|TRBJ2-3
TGTGCCAGCAGTTACCGTTATGCGGACAGCGCATCTTCTAGCACAGATACGCAGTATTTT
CASSYRYADSASSSTDTQYF
>.|few|14|TRBV27|TRBJ2-7
TGTGCCAGCAGACGAAGCGGTAGCTCCTACGAGCAGTACTTC
CASRRSGSSYEQYF
>.|many|14|TRBV18|TRBJ1-1
TGTGCCAGCTCACAGGGGACACATAACACTGAAGCTTTCTTT
CASSQGTHNTEAFF
>TRBD1|.|14|TRBV6-5|TRBJ1-2
TGTGCCAGCAGCCGGGACAGGGTCTTCTATGGCTACACCTTC
CASSRDRVFYGYTF
>TRBD2|few|18|TRBV20-1|TRBJ2-7
TGCAGTGCTAGAGATTCCCCGTTTGGCGGGGGGCCTTCCTACGAGCAGTACTTC
CSARDSPFGGGPSYEQYF
>.|.|17|TRBV28|TRBJ1-6
TGTGCCAGCAGTTTATTCGGGGGAAGCTCCTATAATTCACCCCTCCACTTT
CASSLFGGSSYNSPLHF
>TRBD1|few|15|TRBV5-1|TRBJ2-3
TGCGCCAGCAGCTCCGGACAGGGGGTAGGGGATACGCAGTATTTT
CASSSGQGVGDTQYF
>.|many|15|TRBV10-2|TRBJ2-3
TGCGCCAGCAGTCGACCTAGCGATCGGCCAGATACGCAGTATTTT
CASSRPSDRPDTQYF
>.|few|14|TRBV7-8|TRBJ1-1
TGTGCCAGCAGCTTAGGTCGGCAGAACACTGAAGCTTTCTTT
CASSLGRQNTEAFF
>.|few|18|TRBV6-5|TRBJ2-3
TGTGCCAGCAGTTACTCAGGGGGACCGACTCCTAGCACAGATACGCAGTATTTT
CASSYSGGPTPSTDTQYF
>.|.|14|TRBV20-1|TRBJ2-7
TGCAGTGCTAGAGATCAGGATCGCTCCTACGAGCAGTACTTC
CSARDQDRSYEQYF
>.|.|13|TRBV4-2|TRBJ1-3
TGTGCCAGCAGCCAAGATCCCGGAAACACCATATATTTT
CASSQDPGNTIYF
>.|.|16|TRBV4-1|TRBJ1-2
TGCGCCAGCAGCCAAGATGGAAAGGCTCCCACGGGGGGCTACACCTTC
CASSQDGKAPTGGYTF
>.|many|13|TRBV7-2|TRBJ1-1
TGTGCCAGCAGCTTAGGGGTCAGGGAAGAGGCTTTCTTT
CASSLGVREEAFF
>.|many|14|TRBV5-4|TRBJ2-3
TGTGCCAGCAGCGGCGTGGCCCACACAGATACGCAGTATTTT
CASSGVAHTDTQYF
>TRBD1|many|16|TRBV28|TRBJ2-7
TGTGCCAGCAGTTTCTCACCGGGACAGGGTTCCTACGAGCAGTACTTC
CASSFSPGQGSYEQYF
>.|.|14|TRBV20-1|TRBJ2-3
TGCAGTGCTAGAGATACCCTAAGCACAGATACGCAGTATTTT
CSARDTLSTDTQYF
>.|.|16|TRBV12-3/TRBV12-4|TRBJ1-2
TGTGCCAGCAGTTTAGTTCCGTCCAACACCCCCCTGGGCTACACCTTC
CASSLVPSNTPLGYTF
>.|few|13|TRBV3-1|TRBJ2-5
TGTGCCAGCAGCCAAGGGACAAAAGAGACCCAGTACTTC
CASSQGTKETQYF
>.|.|16|TRBV7-6|TRBJ2-3
TGTGCCAGCAGCTTAGGATTCCCAAGGGGTGCAGATACGCAGTATTTT
CASSLGFPRGADTQYF
>.|few|13|TRBV3-1|TRBJ1-1
TGTGCCAGCAGCCAAGTGGGGAGCAGTGAAGCTTTCTTT
CASSQVGSSEAFF
>.|.|13|TRBV18|TRBJ1-1
TGTGCCAGCTCCGCCACGCCGGGGGGTGAAGCTTTCTTT
CASSATPGGEAFF
>.|few|12|TRBV2|TRBJ1-2
TGTGCCACAGCCCAGGGGCACTATGGCTACACCTTC
CATAQGHYGYTF
>.|.|15|TRBV3-1|TRBJ1-5
TGTGCCAGCAGCCAAGATACCGGGTTCGGTCAGCCCCAGCATTTT
CASSQDTGFGQPQHF
>.|few|15|TRBV20-1|TRBJ1-6
TGCAGTGCTAGAATGCAGAGCTCCTATAATTCACCCCTCCACTTT
CSARMQSSYNSPLHF
>.|many|15|TRBV4-1|TRBJ1-5
TGCGCCAGCAGCCAGGCACGGGGGGGGAATCAGCCCCAGCATTTT
CASSQARGGNQPQHF
>.|.|13|TRBV4-3|TRBJ2-3
TGCGCCAGCAGCCAAGAGACCGGGGATACGCAGTATTTT
CASSQETGDTQYF
>.|.|15|TRBV7-9|TRBJ1-4
TGTGCCAGCAGCCCTGGACTCGCAACTAATGAAAAACTGTTTTTT
CASSPGLATNEKLFF
>.|.|13|TRBV19|TRBJ1-2
TGTGCCAGTAGTACCCTTCCCCCCCATGGCTACACCTTC
CASSTLPPHGYTF
>.|many|15|TRBV3-1|TRBJ2-1
TGTGCCAGCAGCCAAGAGGGACTCGGCTCTGGAGAGCAGTTCTTC
CASSQEGLGSGEQFF
>TRBD1|few|14|TRBV2|TRBJ2-7
TGTGCCAGCATCCTCGACAGGGGGCACAACGAGCAGTACTTC
CASILDRGHNEQYF
>TRBD1|few|13|TRBV12-3/TRBV12-4|TRBJ1-2
TGTGCCAGCATCGGGACAGGGGGCCTTGGCTACACCTTC
CASIGTGGLGYTF
>.|few|15|TRBV28|TRBJ1-2
TGTGCCAGCAGCTTACAGGTCAGAGGGGGCTATGGCTACACCTTC
CASSLQVRGGYGYTF
>.|many|13|TRBV7-2|TRBJ2-3
TGTGCCAGCCGACAGGAACCTAAAGATACGCAGTATTTT
CASRQEPKDTQYF
>.|many|13|TRBV24-1|TRBJ2-7
TGTGCCACCAGCCTGACCGGTACCTACGAGCAGTACTTC
CATSLTGTYEQYF
>TRBD2|many|15|TRBV6-5|TRBJ2-7
TGTGCCAGCAGCCTCACACTAGCGGTCTCCTACGAGCAGTACTTC
CASSLTLAVSYEQYF
>TRBD1|.|17|TRBV7-2|TRBJ2-6
TGTGCCAGCAGCATCCGGGGACAGACCTCTGGGGCCAACGTCCTGACTTTC
CASSIRGQTSGANVLTF
>TRBD2|many|15|TRBV4-2|TRBJ2-3
TGTGCCAGCAGCCAAGAGACTAGCGCGACAGATACGCAGTATTTT
CASSQETSATDTQYF
>TRBD1|many|13|TRBV12-3/TRBV12-4|TRBJ1-2
TGTGCCAGCAGTTTAACAGGGGACTATGGCTACACCTTC
CASSLTGDYGYTF
>.|.|11|TRBV27|TRBJ2-7
TGTGCCAGCGGCCCCCTTTTCGAGCAGTACTTC
CASGPLFEQYF
>.|.|15|TRBV5-1|TRBJ2-7
TGCGCCAGCAGCTTGGATGGGGGCGCGTACTACGAGCAGTACTTC
CASSLDGGAYYEQYF
>.|.|14|TRBV7-9|TRBJ2-5
TGTGCCAGCAGCCCGCTAGGGACGCAAGAGACCCAGTACTTC
CASSPLGTQETQYF
>.|many|12|TRBV12-3/TRBV12-4|TRBJ2-4
TGTGCCAGCAGTTTATCGGCAAACATTCAGTACTTC
CASSLSANIQYF
>TRBD2|few|17|TRBV7-6|TRBJ2-1
TGTGCCAGCAGCCCCTTTAGCGGGGAGAGCTCCTACAATGAGCAGTTCTTC
CASSPFSGESSYNEQFF
>.|few|14|TRBV9|TRBJ2-5
TGTGCCAGCAGCTCTCACAGGGACCAAGAGACCCAGTACTTC
CASSSHRDQETQYF
>.|few|15|TRBV3-1|TRBJ2-4
TGTGCCAGCAGCCAAGGAAAGAAAGGGTTTCACATTCAGTACTTC
CASSQGKKGFHIQYF
>.|many|13|TRBV5-1|TRBJ2-7
TGCGCCAGCAGCTTGGTCCAGGGGCGGGAGCAGTACTTC
CASSLVQGREQYF
>.|few|14|TRBV20-1|TRBJ1-5
TGCAGTGCTAGTCGGGGGGATATAGGGCAGCCCCAGCATTTT
CSASRGDIGQPQHF
>.|few|14|TRBV20-1|TRBJ1-2
TGCAGTGCTAGAAGGGGCAGGGAGAGCTATGGCTACACCTTC
CSARRGRESYGYTF
>TRBD2|.|13|TRBV24-1|TRBJ2-1
TGTGCCACAGGGACTAGCGGGAGCTCTGAGCAGTTCTTC
CATGTSGSSEQFF
>TRBD2|many|18|TRBV20-1|TRBJ2-1
TGCAGTGCTAGGGGGGGACTAGCGGTCTTGTGGTCCTACAATGAGCAGTTCTTC
CSARGGLAVLWSYNEQFF
>.|.|11|TRBV7-9|TRBJ1-1
TGTGCCAGCTGGGGGGACACTGAAGCTTTCTTT
CASWGDTEAFF
>.|.|12|TRBV2|TRBJ1-1
TGTGCCCAGGGGCCGGGTAACACTGAAGCTTTCTTT
CAQGPGNTEAFF
>TRBD2|.|17|TRBV4-2|TRBJ2-1
TGTGCCAGCAGCCCCAGATTAGCGGGTTACTCCTACAATGAGCAGTTCTTC
CASSPRLAGYSYNEQFF
>.|many|12|TRBV5-1|TRBJ1-2
TGCGCCAGCAGCCTGGGGCTAGGGGGCTACACCTTC
CASSLGLGGYTF
>TRBD2|many|18|TRBV10-3|TRBJ2-1
TGTGCCATCAGCGAAAGGGGATCCGGGACTAGCGGGTCGGATGAGCAGTTCTTC
CAISERGSGTSGSDEQFF
>.|few|12|TRBV2|TRBJ2-3
TGTGCCAGCAGGGGGTCGGTGGATACGCAGTATTTT
CASRGSVDTQYF
>.|.|13|TRBV7-9|TRBJ2-1
TGTGCCAGCAGCTTAGCGGAAGTCGGTGAGCAGTTCTTC
CASSLAEVGEQFF